Listed here is a single TCR beta chain. The germline V gene encodes CDR1 SGHRS and CDR2 YFSETQ. The CDR3 has 14 residues. Deletions cut 4 bases from V and 6 bases from J, with 11 bases between. The protocol was immunoSEQ multiplex PCR, while the TCRdb copy is restricted to in-frame clones and leaves out a portion. The sample has more than 150,000 clones; 80% to 95% are singletons. This sample is part of a study of shared clonotypes between healthy human individuals. The rearrangement uses TRBV5-1 and TRBJ1-6, with D possibly matching TRBD1 (5 bases). Sequenced input: naive CD4+ T cells sorted from blood. As to subset: CD45RA+ positively selected. The clonotype comes from a woman aged 25 to 39 in good health. Written as DNA, the CDR3 is TGCGCCAGCAGCCCAAGCGACAGTAATTCACCCCTCCACTTT. Protein: CASSPSDSNSPLHF.